This T cell receptor (beta chain) was sequenced for a study of T cells after yellow fever vaccination (dated by TCRdb to about 2019). A note on the overall study: The SMART-Seq v4 Ultra Low Input RNA kit was used to prepare libraries from fractions with low cell numbers. Two healthy male donors, one aged 18 to 30 and one aged 30 to 40 years, were included in the cohort. Bulk TCR alpha and beta repertoires were sequenced longitudinally to track T-cell clones before and after primary and booster YFV17D yellow fever vaccination. Blood was collected at multiple timepoints before and after primary and secondary immunization, and bulk PBMC replicates and cell subsets were isolated.

This clonotype appeared many times. There is no known antigen for this receptor. One base away there is no much larger clone; base qualities are not given. Sample treatment or condition, as interpreted from the label and publication: live attenuated yellow fever vaccine strain. A standard Ficoll-Paque protocol was used to isolate PBMCs from peripheral blood. Dynabeads CD4 and CD8 positive selection kits were used to isolate CD4 and CD8 T-cell fractions. TriZol was used to extract RNA from bulk PBMCs, CD4 and CD8 fractions, and dextramer-positive and dextramer-negative fractions. General study outcomes and caveats: The secondary T-cell response was found to be weaker but faster than the primary response, with a peak reached on day 5 rather than on day 15. A small share of clonotypes occurred in both CD4 and CD8 compartments, likely arising from convergent recombination. Computational filtering was required because FACS-sorted repertoires could contain abundant contaminating clonotypes from the bulk population. After the booster, most of the clones that had expanded following primary vaccination were detected again (96% of CD4 and roughly 90% of CD8), which suggests that memory was broadly maintained. Only two donors were included in the study, so the extent to which the findings can be generalized is limited.

Synthesis of TCR cDNA relied on 5'RACE template switching, a step that introduced a universal primer site along with unique molecular identifiers. Priming for cDNA synthesis came from both the TCR alpha and TCR beta constant segments. Two PCR steps were used to amplify libraries, with sample barcodes and sequencing adapters being added in the second step. Sequencing of libraries was done on Illumina HiSeq 2500 (2x100 bp) or NovaSeq (2x150 bp). For the original study's pipeline: MIGEC handled demultiplexing of reads and collapsing into UMI consensus sequences, while MiXCR performed V(D)J alignment. Clonotypes responding to the vaccine were identified with edgeR on replicate PBMC samples, with the criteria of FDR below 0.01 and a log2 fold change above 5 up to day 15. Each bulk clonotype was labeled CD4 or CD8 based on which sequenced repertoire, CD4 or CD8, contained the clonotype at higher abundance. TCRdb trimmed the raw reads at Q25, called clones with MiXCR and kept productive beta chains. Under each unique CDR3 protein, matching rows form one entry showing the most common genes and DNA. These V and J calls derive from TCRdb rather than the authors' analysis. This sample comprises about 69,000 distinct CDR3 sequences, around 5% of them detected only once. Around 2.1% of the sample is in the top ten clones.

CDR1 and CDR2 are read off the germline V gene as ENHRY and SYGVKD. The CDR3 runs 18 residues from the cysteine to the phenylalanine. The only DNA kept is the CDR3, 54 bases in frame from the first base. V and J are truncated by 0 bases and 0 bases respectively, leaving an intervening sequence of 12 bases. This sample comprised CD4+ T cells sorted from PBMCs, obtained around 14 days after the first yellow fever vaccination. The rearranged chain carries TRBV10-3 and TRBJ2-6; the D gene remains uncertain. This TCR was recovered from a man aged 18 to 30 who received the YFV17D yellow fever vaccine. The CDR3 is CAISESVRSPSGANVLTF. Here is the DNA: TGTGCCATCAGTGAGTCGGTCAGGTCCCCCTCTGGGGCCAACGTCCTGACTTTC.